The present TCR beta chain was sequenced within a study of response to subunit inactivated influenza vaccine. Notes on the study in general: Every seasonal influenza vaccination brings in few new T cells, the authors suggested.

This CDR3 is built from 13 residues. Per the germline V gene, CDR1 is DFQATT and CDR2 is SNEGSKA (reference sequence). In the case of this clonotype: Its specificity is not known. The junction differs from germline at one of its ends, possibly a read error.

TCRdb analysed the RT-PCR reads with MiXCR anew, one entry per CDR3 protein. Among 490,000 or so distinct CDR3 sequences listed, 7.6% were seen once. The chain has TRBV20-1 and TRBJ1-1; D gene uncertain. The sample was PBMCs from blood, taken less than 25 months after vaccination. This receptor was identified in a man aged 50 to 69 who received an inactivated influenza vaccine. The CDR3 sequence: CRARDGRNTEAFF. The CDR3 nucleotides are TGCCGTGCTAGAGATGGGCGGAACACTGAAGCTTTCTTT.